This T cell receptor (beta chain) was captured by sequencing in a study of OX40 agonist ivuxolimab in advanced cancers. Study-wide context: Ivuxolimab, which is an agonistic anti-OX40 (CD134) antibody, was administered to the patients. Findings and limits, study-wide: Expanded clones tended on average to be more numerous among CD8+ T cells than CD4+.

With respect to this clone: Its antigen is still unknown.

Exclusion applied to patients with autoimmune disease history or systemic immunosuppression. Using immunoSEQ multiplex PCR, the repertoire was profiled, and TCRdb retains in-frame clones only, with some absent. The sample holds tens of thousands of clones, 82% seen once. The length of the CDR3 is 13 residues. Trimming pared 7 bases from V and 7 bases from J, leaving 14 bases between. In germline, CDR1 is MDHEN, CDR2 SYDVKM. This TCR came from an adult with an advanced solid tumor such as melanoma, head and neck, liver or kidney cancer. The chain uses TRBV28 and TRBJ1-5; D may be TRBD1 (5 bases). The sample was CD4+ or CD8+ T cells sorted from blood, taken in a trial of the OX40 agonist ivuxolimab. As DNA, the CDR3 is TGTGCCAGCAAGAGAGGGGTAGAGCAGCCCCAGCATTTT. Protein: CASKRGVEQPQHF.